What follows are 8 T cell receptor beta chains derived from one specimen sequenced in a study of cytomegalovirus exposure and HLA in healthy donors. Amplification used 60 Vbeta primers and 13 Jbeta primers. Produced via immunoSEQ multiplex PCR; TCRdb's table is partial and in-frame only. The sample lists 200,000 to 250,000 clones, approximately 85% seen once, with around 3% in the top ten. Sequencing was done on a sample of PBMCs. The receptors were sampled from a woman aged 40-49 years in good health and CMV-seronegative.

This clone was seen a single time. The CDR3 nucleotides are TGCGCCAGCAGGAACGGACAGCTTTCCTACGAGCAGTACTTC. Translating it yields CASRNGQLSYEQYF. The gene calls are TRBV10-2 and TRBJ2-7; D is possibly TRBD1 (6 bases). This CDR3 has 14 amino acids. V was pared by 6 bases and J by 1 base, with 13 bases between. Germline lookup yields CDR1 WSHSY and CDR2 SAAADI.

The chain employs TRBV6-5 and TRBJ1-2, with D hard to call. Germline CDR1 reads MNHEY; CDR2 reads SVGAGI. The CDR3 is made up of 11 amino acids. The ends were cut back, 4 bases at V and 8 bases at J, with 8 bases in the middle. The DNA for the CDR3 is TGTGCCAGCAGTTGGGGAGTAGGCTACACCTTC. It is translated as CASSWGVGYTF.

V is TRBV11-3 and J is TRBJ1-3; 8 bases are shared with TRBD1. From germline, CDR1 is SGHNT and CDR2 YENEEA. V was pared by 5 bases and J by 3 bases, with 3 bases of the junction left unmatched. This CDR3 has 14 residues. The CDR3 reads CASSEGTGGNTIYF. The CDR3 DNA is TGTGCCAGCAGCGAAGGGACAGGTGGAAACACCATATATTTT.

This chain joins TRBV6-4 and TRBJ2-7, with D tentatively TRBD1 (6 bases). Germline loops: CDR1 MRHNA, CDR2 SNTAGT. The CDR3 spans 16 residues. V gave up 11 bases and J gave up 1 base, with 24 bases separating them. The CDR3 region has the DNA TGTGCCGTCCTAAAGGCCTGCCAGGGACAATCCTACGAGCAGTACTTC. This translates into CAVLKACQGQSYEQYF.

V gene TRBV5-1 combines with J gene TRBJ2-1; 8 bases fit TRBD2. This CDR3 has 16 residues. V lost 0 bases to trimming and J lost 6 bases; unmatched junction nucleotides: 8. Germline assignment: CDR1 SGHRS and CDR2 YFSETQ. For the CDR3, the DNA is TGCGCCAGCAGCTTGGGTCGCGGGAGGCCCCCCAATGAGCAGTTCTTC. The encoded protein is CASSLGRGRPPNEQFF.

The V and J genes are TRBV19 and TRBJ2-7; weak D call: TRBD1 (6 bases). The V gene's germline CDR1 is LNHDA and CDR2 SQIVND (reference sequence). The CDR3 runs to 15 residues. With 7 bases removed from V and 3 bases from J, the gap between germline ends came to 19 bases. CDR3 DNA sequence: TGTGCCAGTACCAAGCACCACAGGGAAAACTACGAGCAGTACTTC. It encodes CASTKHHRENYEQYF.

Here the CDR3 DNA reads TGTGCCAGCAGCGGACAGGGGTATGGCAATGAGCAGTTCTTC. Encoded protein: CASSGQGYGNEQFF. The V call is TRBV5-6, the J call TRBJ2-1; 9 nucleotides line up with TRBD1. Germline V gene sequence: CDR1 SGHDT, CDR2 YYEEEE. CDR3 size: 14 residues. J gave up 6 bases and V 4 bases, and 5 bases lay outside the gene matches.

This sequence joins TRBV2 and TRBJ2-5; no clear D. The CDR3 has 14 amino acids. CDR1 is SNHLY and CDR2 is FYNNEI in the germline V gene. V gave up 6 bases and J gave up 5 bases, with 16 bases separating them. The CDR3 is CASRKQPSGETQYF. Here the CDR3 DNA reads TGTGCCAGCAGGAAACAGCCGAGTGGGGAGACCCAGTACTTC.